The 27 T cell receptor beta chains given below trace back to one sample, sequenced in a study of type 1 regulatory T cells. TCRdb independently ran MiXCR on the reads; one entry per CDR3 protein. The sample gives roughly 60,000 distinct CDR3 sequences, 60% to 65% of which show up once; 1.8% is in the top ten. These receptors have no known antigen. The specimen sequenced was cultured non-Tr1 T cells, either the whole culture or a sorted T cell fraction (not recorded which). These receptors were taken from a human donor in good health.

There are a few counts of this clonotype. The genes are TRBV11-2 and TRBJ1-2, with TRBD1 as a possible D gene (5 bases). Germline V gene lookup returns CDR1 SGHAT and CDR2 FQNNGV. This CDR3 is built from 14 residues. Trimming took 5 bases from V and 7 from J, leaving 17 bases between them. CDR3 protein: CASSAVRDGIGYTF. CDR3 sequence (DNA): TGTGCCAGCAGCGCAGTCCGGGACGGAATTGGCTACACCTTC.

This clonotype was seen a single time. This chain links TRBV24-1 with TRBJ2-2, with D hard to call. V lost 5 bases to trimming and J lost 5 bases, with 11 bases between them. The CDR3 sequence is 14 residues long. CDR1 and CDR2 from the germline V gene are KGHDR and SFDVKD. This CDR3 is CATSAAPITGELFF. The CDR3 nucleotides are TGTGCCACCAGTGCGGCCCCGATTACCGGGGAGCTGTTTTTT.

This chain links TRBV7-2 with TRBJ2-7; no firm D call. Germline V gene data show CDR1 as SGHTA and CDR2 as FQGNSA. The CDR3 has 15 amino acids. The V and J ends lost 1 base and 1 base respectively, with 11 bases between them. CDR3 DNA sequence: TGTGCCAGCAGCTTAGTCCCAACTAATTCCTACGAGCAGTACTTC. Residues: CASSLVPTNSYEQYF. The whole variable domain, remainder taken from reference TRBV7-2 and TRBJ2-7, is GAGVSQSPSNKVTEKGKDVELRCDPISGHTALYWYRQSLGQGLEFLIYFQGNSAPDKSGLPSDRFSAERTGGSVSTLTIQRTQQEDSAVYLCASSLVPTNSYEQYFGPGTRLTVT.

The CDR3 loop is CASNDVTGSNYGYTF. In nucleotides, the CDR3 is TGCGCCAGCAACGACGTGACAGGCTCGAACTATGGCTACACCTTC. The chain employs TRBV5-1 and TRBJ1-2; weak D call: TRBD1 (6 bases). Trimming pared 6 bases from V and 2 bases from J, leaving 17 bases between. Germline CDR1 reads SGHRS; CDR2 reads YFSETQ. This CDR3 spans 15 amino acids.

The V and J genes are TRBV2 and TRBJ1-5; 8 positions match TRBD1. CDR3 length equals 15 residues. The J segment lost 11 bases and the V segment lost 4 bases, leaving 13 bases of the junction unmatched. CDR1 and CDR2 from the germline V gene are SNHLY and FYNNEI. The CDR3 loop is CASSAEETGVTTQHF. CDR3 DNA sequence: TGTGCCAGCAGTGCTGAGGAGACAGGGGTTACGACCCAGCATTTT.

The rearrangement joins TRBV29-1 to TRBJ2-1, with D possibly TRBD1 on 5 matching bases. CDR1 SQVTM and CDR2 ANQGSEA come from the germline V gene. Trimming stripped 6 bases from V and 5 bases from J, with 14 bases between. There are 13 residues in the CDR3. For the CDR3, the DNA is TGCAGCGTAAGAAACGGACAAAACAATGAGCAGTTCTTC. Its translation: CSVRNGQNNEQFF.

V is TRBV12-3 or TRBV12-4 and J is TRBJ2-3; D not certain. V lost 8 bases to trimming and J lost 1 base, with 10 bases between them. There are 13 residues in the CDR3. DNA for the CDR3: TGTGCCAGCCTGTCCTCCGGCACAGATACGCAGTATTTT. Its translation: CASLSSGTDTQYF.

CDR3 bases: TGTGCCAGCAGCTCAAGGCCTCTGGGCCCCTATAATTCACCCCTCCACTTT. Protein: CASSSRPLGPYNSPLHF. The chain uses TRBV7-2 and TRBJ1-6, with D unresolved. CDR1 and CDR2 from the germline V gene are SGHTA and FQGNSA. The CDR3 has 17 residues. The V and J ends lost 4 bases and 2 bases respectively, with 15 bases between them.

This clonotype is medium-sized within its sample. The chain combines TRBV20-1 with TRBJ1-2, with 8 nucleotides matching TRBD1. The CDR3 runs to 13 residues. J lost 2 bases, V lost 3 bases, and 2 bases had no gene match. Looked up from germline, CDR1 is DFQATT and CDR2 is SNEGSKA (reference sequence). CDR3 residues: CSARGQENYGYTF. For the CDR3, the DNA is TGCAGTGCTAGGGGACAGGAGAACTATGGCTACACCTTC.

Only a few counts were recorded for this clonotype. The rearrangement joins TRBV20-1 to TRBJ2-3, with D possibly TRBD2 on 6 matching bases. Germline V gene data show CDR1 as DFQATT and CDR2 as SNEGSKA (reference sequence). The CDR3 consists of 13 residues. Trimming removed 3 bases at V and 3 bases at J, with 10 bases between. The CDR3: CSASEGLTDTQYF. CDR3 DNA sequence: TGCAGTGCTAGTGAGGGACTTACAGATACGCAGTATTTT.

This clonotype has a handful of counts. The CDR3 spells CASSLARQDEAFF. CDR3 nucleotide sequence: TGTGCCAGCAGCCTCGCCAGGCAGGATGAAGCTTTCTTT. The J gene is TRBJ1-1, the V gene TRBV7-3; D not certain. Germline loops: CDR1 SGHTA, CDR2 FQGTGA. The CDR3 loop spans 13 amino acids. V dropped 5 bases and J dropped 7 bases, with 14 bases sitting between them. Together with reference TRBV7-3 and TRBJ1-1, the CDR3 gives the full variable domain: GAGVSQTPSNKVTEKGKYVELRCDPISGHTALYWYRQSLGQGPEFLIYFQGTGAADDSGLPNDRFFAVRPEGSVSTLKIQRTERGDSAVYLCASSLARQDEAFFGQGTRLTVV.

J is TRBJ2-6 and V is TRBV29-1; 11 positions agree with TRBD2. CDR1 and CDR2 (germline): SQVTM, ANQGSEA. The CDR3 has 18 amino acids. Losses at the gene ends were 7 bases for V and 1 base for J; bases not matched to a gene: 12. The CDR3 loop is CSARTSGLRRSGANVLTF. CDR3 coding DNA: TGCAGCGCCCGGACTAGCGGGTTGCGCCGATCTGGGGCCAACGTCCTGACTTTC.

The V gene is TRBV5-5, the J gene TRBJ2-1, with a possible D match to TRBD2 (5 bases). V lost 4 bases, J lost 1 base, and 18 bases lay in between. The CDR3 loop spans 17 amino acids. Germline-derived CDR1 and CDR2 are SGHKS and YYEKEE (reference sequence). This chain's CDR3 is CASSRISREGSYNEQFF. In DNA, the CDR3 is TGTGCCAGCAGCAGGATCAGTCGGGAAGGATCCTACAATGAGCAGTTCTTC.

This clonotype appeared a few times. V gene TRBV20-1 combines with J gene TRBJ2-4, with D possibly being TRBD1 or TRBD2 (5 bases each). Germline V gives CDR1 DFQATT, CDR2 SNEGSKA (reference sequence). The CDR3 extends over 14 amino acids. Trimming stripped 2 bases from V and 3 bases from J, with 11 bases between. The CDR3 loop reads CSARLGTSKNIQYF. CDR3 nucleotide sequence: TGCAGTGCTAGATTGGGGACCAGCAAAAACATTCAGTACTTC.

As for this clonotype: Sequence at one end of the junction differs from germline and may be a read error. The CDR3 nucleotides are TGTGCCACCGGTGAAAGACAGGGCAACACAGATACGCAGTATTTT. Translation: CATGERQGNTDTQYF. V usage is TRBV24-1 and J usage is TRBJ2-3; TRBD1 matches at 7 bases. Germline V gives CDR1 KGHDR, CDR2 SFDVKD. The CDR3 covers 15 residues.

The V gene is TRBV2, the J gene TRBJ2-3; either TRBD1 or TRBD2 may fit D (5 bases each). CDR1 and CDR2 (germline): SNHLY, FYNNEI. V shed 5 bases and J shed 2 bases, with 17 bases lying between them. This CDR3 spans 16 amino acids. The CDR3 nucleotides are TGTGCCAGCAGTACCAGGGACCGGCCCTCCACAGATACGCAGTATTTT. Amino acids: CASSTRDRPSTDTQYF.

V gene TRBV7-8 combines with J gene TRBJ2-5; D is unresolved. Germline CDR1 reads SGHVS; CDR2 reads FQNEAQ. Trimming shortened V by 3 bases and J by 5 bases, and 7 bases separated the two germline ends. There are 12 residues in the CDR3. DNA for the CDR3: TGTGCCAGCAGCTTTGATAAGGAGACCCAGTACTTC. This sequence encodes CASSFDKETQYF.

The chain is built from TRBV3-1 and TRBJ2-3; TRBD2 matches at 13 bases. The V gene's germline CDR1 is LGHDT and CDR2 YNNKEL (reference sequence). The CDR3 contains 16 residues. V shed 4 bases, J shed 4 bases, and the junction held 5 bases outside the gene matches. This CDR3 reads CASSLGLAGVPDTQYF. The DNA for the CDR3 is TGTGCCAGCAGCCTCGGACTAGCGGGAGTCCCAGATACGCAGTATTTT.

The J gene is TRBJ2-1, the V gene TRBV4-3; a weak D match, TRBD2 (6 bases). The germline V gene has CDR1 LGHNA and CDR2 YSLEER. There are 15 residues in the CDR3. V lost 3 bases and J 3 bases, leaving 12 bases between the germline ends. The CDR3 DNA is TGCGCCAGCAGCCAGGGCATCGGGAGCTACAATGAGCAGTTCTTC. Translated, it gives CASSQGIGSYNEQFF.

This clonotype has just a few counts. J is TRBJ2-1 and V is TRBV7-3, with TRBD2 matching 9 bases. Germline V gene lookup returns CDR1 SGHTA and CDR2 FQGTGA. Unmatched junction bases numbered 5, after V lost 5 bases and J lost 0 bases. The CDR3 has 16 residues. Here the CDR3 DNA reads TGTGCCAGCAGCCACGATAGCGGGGGCTCCTACAATGAGCAGTTCTTC. The encoded protein is CASSHDSGGSYNEQFF.

This rearrangement joins TRBV6-6 to TRBJ1-5; D is unclear. The V end lost 2 bases, the J end lost 5 bases, and 16 bases lay between the germline ends. Germline V gene lookup returns CDR1 MNHNY and CDR2 SVGAGI (reference sequence). CDR3 length: 16 amino acids. CDR3 DNA: TGTGCCAGCAGTTACGGCGAAGGGTGGAGATATCAGCCCCAGCATTTT. It codes for CASSYGEGWRYQPQHF.

This clonotype appeared once. V usage is TRBV27 and J usage is TRBJ2-7; no firm D call. The CDR3 spans 13 residues. Germline assignment: CDR1 MNHEY and CDR2 SMNVEV (reference sequence). V was pared by 2 bases and J by 2 bases, with 7 bases between. The CDR3: CASSLREAYEQYF. CDR3 in DNA: TGTGCCAGCAGTTTAAGAGAGGCCTACGAGCAGTACTTC.

This clonotype was observed a handful of times. This chain connects TRBV24-1 to TRBJ2-1, with TRBD1 as a possible D gene (6 bases). CDR1 and CDR2 from the germline V gene are KGHDR and SFDVKD. CDR3 length: 14 residues. V shed 8 bases and J shed 7 bases, with 17 bases lying between them. CDR3 sequence reads: CATMKNRVTNEQFF. CDR3 coding DNA: TGTGCCACCATGAAGAACAGGGTCACGAATGAGCAGTTCTTC.

This clonotype showed up just a few times. V and J are TRBV11-3 and TRBJ1-1, with D uncertain. Between the trimmed V and J ends, which lost 0 bases and 4 bases, there was a span of 6 bases. CDR3 length: 13 residues. Germline loops: CDR1 SGHNT, CDR2 YENEEA. Here the CDR3 DNA reads TGTGCCAGCAGCTTAGAGGGCGGCACTGAAGCTTTCTTT. Protein sequence: CASSLEGGTEAFF.

There are a few counts of this clonotype. The chain carries TRBV19 and TRBJ1-2; no clear D gene. The CDR3 covers 14 residues. Trimming removed 5 bases from V and 2 bases from J, with 12 bases in between. Germline V gives CDR1 LNHDA, CDR2 SQIVND (reference sequence). Here the CDR3 reads CASSLGLRNYGYTF. As DNA, the CDR3 is TGTGCCAGTAGTCTCGGACTGCGAAACTATGGCTACACCTTC. The whole variable domain, remainder taken from reference TRBV19 and TRBJ1-2, is DGGITQSPKYLFRKEGQNVTLSCEQNLNHDAMYWYRQDPGQGLRLIYYSQIVNDFQKGDIAEGYSVSREKKESFPLTVTSAQKNPTAFYLCASSLGLRNYGYTFGSGTRLTVV.

This clonotype was observed a handful of times. Germline is not matched at one junction end, which may reflect a read error. This chain connects TRBV5-1 to TRBJ2-4; perhaps TRBD1 as D (6 bases). The germline V gene has CDR1 SGHRS and CDR2 YFSETQ. CDR3 length: 16 residues. Here the CDR3 DNA reads TGTGCCAGCAGCCCCAATTATGGGGGCGCGGGAAACATTCAGTACTTC. Protein product: CASSPNYGGAGNIQYF.

This clonotype was seen a few times. The chain uses TRBV20-1 and TRBJ2-1, with TRBD2 matching 8 bases. Looked up from germline, CDR1 is DFQATT and CDR2 is SNEGSKA (reference sequence). V was clipped by 0 bases and J by 7 bases; unmatched bases: 14. CDR3 length: 17 amino acids. The CDR3 loop reads CSARDPRASGQPNEQFF. As DNA, the CDR3 is TGCAGTGCTAGAGATCCGAGGGCTAGCGGGCAACCTAATGAGCAGTTCTTC.